A selection of T cell receptor beta chains follows, all from one sample in a study of blood T cell repertoires in COVID-19. Only in-frame clones appear in the TCRdb table, and some are missing; sequencing was by immunoSEQ multiplex PCR. Of some 45,000 clones in the sample, about 90% were seen once. Sequencing used peripheral blood. These receptors all stem from a human donor in a cohort sampled during active COVID-19. The CDR3 runs from the conserved cysteine through the conserved F or W. A D gene is named only where the DNA matches it firmly. Clone size is shown for a subset of rows, as once, few, many or a class of expanded clone.

D,J,size,V,DNA,CDR3
TRBD2,TRBJ2-3,once,TRBV6-2/TRBV6-3,TGTGCCAGCAGTTACTCGCCGGCGGGGGGGCCCTCCGGCACAGATACGCAGTATTTT,CASSYSPAGGPSGTDTQYF
TRBD1,TRBJ2-5,NA,TRBV7-2,TGTGCCAGCAGCTTGGGACAGGAGGTTACCCAGTACTTC,CASSLGQEVTQYF
NA,TRBJ2-5,NA,TRBV11-3,TGTGCCAGCAGCTTCCCCTGGGGCAGCCAAGAGACCCAGTACTTC,CASSFPWGSQETQYF
TRBD2,TRBJ2-4,NA,TRBV14,TGTGCCAGCAGTGGACCGGGGGGTTTTAGCATTCAGTACTTC,CASSGPGGFSIQYF
NA,TRBJ1-2,few,TRBV5-6,TGTGCCAGCAGCCCCCCCAGTAGGAGAACCGGTCGGGACTATGGCTACACCTTC,CASSPPSRRTGRDYGYTF
NA,TRBJ1-5,few,TRBV5-5,TGTGCCAGCAGCTTGGGTCCCAGTCAGCCCCAGCATTTT,CASSLGPSQPQHF
NA,TRBJ1-5,NA,TRBV6-5,TGTGCCAGCACCTTACTCCAGGGAAGTCAGCCCCAGCATTTT,CASTLLQGSQPQHF
TRBD1,TRBJ2-7,NA,TRBV28,TGTGCCAGCAGCCCGGGACAGGGGTTCCCAAACTACGAGCAGTACTTC,CASSPGQGFPNYEQYF
TRBD2,TRBJ2-1,NA,TRBV9,TGTGCCAGCAGCCCGCGGGTGGGAGCGGGGGGTTACAATGAGCAGTTCTTC,CASSPRVGAGGYNEQFF
NA,TRBJ2-2,NA,TRBV5-6,TGTGCCAGCAGCTTGCCAACCAGACAGGCGGTTAACACCGGGGAGCTGTTTTTT,CASSLPTRQAVNTGELFF
TRBD1,TRBJ2-3,NA,TRBV15,TGTGCCACCAGCAGAGGGGACAGGGTGACAGATACGCAGTATTTT,CATSRGDRVTDTQYF
TRBD1,TRBJ1-4,NA,TRBV15,TGTGCCACCAGCAGAGAAGGACAGGGGAATGAAAAACTGTTTTTT,CATSREGQGNEKLFF
NA,TRBJ2-3,few,TRBV7-8,TGTGCCAGCAGCTTAGAAGAGCTAGCGCCCACAGATACGCAGTATTTT,CASSLEELAPTDTQYF
TRBD1,TRBJ2-1,NA,TRBV19,TGTGCCAGTAGCCGACAGGGTTCCTACAATGAGCAGTTCTTC,CASSRQGSYNEQFF
NA,TRBJ1-2,NA,TRBV3-1/TRBV3-2,TGTGCCAGCAGCCCTCGAGCAGGAAACTATGGCTACACCTTC,CASSPRAGNYGYTF
TRBD1,TRBJ1-4,NA,TRBV13,TGTGCCAGCAGCCGCCACGACAGGGATTTTGAAAAACTGTTTTTT,CASSRHDRDFEKLFF
TRBD1,TRBJ1-1,NA,TRBV10-3,TGTGCCATCAGTGAGGGCGACAGGGGGCGCAACGCTTTCTTT,CAISEGDRGRNAFF
NA,TRBJ2-5,NA,TRBV7-8,TGTGCCAGCAGCTTAGAAGCGTTCGGGACCCAGTACTTC,CASSLEAFGTQYF
TRBD2,TRBJ2-5,NA,TRBV27,TGTGCCAGCAGTTTATGGCGGGGGGGCGAGGAGACCCAGTACTTC,CASSLWRGGEETQYF
TRBD2,TRBJ2-3,NA,TRBV3-1/TRBV3-2,TGTGCCAGCAGCCAAGATCAGCTAGCGGGTGCCGCGGGAGATACGCAGTATTTT,CASSQDQLAGAAGDTQYF
TRBD2,TRBJ2-5,NA,TRBV27,TGTGCCAGCAGACCTGGCTTAGCGGGGGGGCCGGGTCAGGAAGAGACCCAGTACTTC,CASRPGLAGGPGQEETQYF
NA,TRBJ1-1,NA,TRBV15,TGTGCCACCAGCAGTCAACAGGTGGTAACTGGTGAAGCTTTCTTT,CATSSQQVVTGEAFF
NA,TRBJ1-4,NA,TRBV15,TGTGCCACCAGCAGAGATAAGAACAGGAAAAACGAAAAACTGTTTTTT,CATSRDKNRKNEKLFF
TRBD1,TRBJ1-2,NA,TRBV24-1,TGTGCCACCAGCAAGGGGGCGCGTTCCGGCTACACCTTC,CATSKGARSGYTF
NA,TRBJ1-5,NA,TRBV20-1,TGCAGTGCTAAGGAGGCAGAGTTAATGCATTTT,CSAKEAELMHF
NA,TRBJ1-3,NA,TRBV12-3/TRBV12-4,TGTGCCAGCAGGCACAACTCTGGAAACACCATATATTTT,CASRHNSGNTIYF
NA,TRBJ2-7,NA,TRBV7-8,TGTGCCAGCAGCTTACAGGGTAACCACGAGCAGTACTTC,CASSLQGNHEQYF
NA,TRBJ1-3,NA,TRBV2,TGTGCCAGCAGTGATGCCCACAGCCGTGGAAACACCATATATTTT,CASSDAHSRGNTIYF
TRBD1,TRBJ1-1,NA,TRBV7-3,TGTGCCAGCAGCCCAGGGGGTGGAACTGAAGCTTTCTTT,CASSPGGGTEAFF
NA,TRBJ1-3,few,TRBV6-6,TGTGCCAGCAGTCCGATGGCAGGTGCGCCGCGTGCCTCTGGAAACACCATATATTTT,CASSPMAGAPRASGNTIYF
NA,TRBJ1-1,NA,TRBV29-1,TGCAGCGTTCTTCCTTTGAACACTGAAGCTTTCTTT,CSVLPLNTEAFF
TRBD2,TRBJ2-7,NA,TRBV7-9,TGTGCCAGCAGTCCTCCCCGACTAGCGGGGAACTACGAGCAGTACTTC,CASSPPRLAGNYEQYF
TRBD1,TRBJ2-1,NA,TRBV14,TGTGCCAGCAGCCATCCGGGACAGGGGAGGAGGGATGAGCAGTTCTTC,CASSHPGQGRRDEQFF
TRBD1,TRBJ1-4,NA,TRBV30,TGTGCCTGGGGTCTGGGGCAGGGGGTAACTAATGAAAAACTGTTTTTT,CAWGLGQGVTNEKLFF
TRBD2,TRBJ2-5,NA,TRBV2,TGTGCCAGCTGCCTTGGCGGGGGGGGACAAGAGACCCAGTACTTC,CASCLGGGGQETQYF
TRBD1,TRBJ2-1,NA,TRBV18,TGTGCCAGCTCCCTAATCTCCGGGACAGGGAAGGTCAATGAGCAGTTCTTC,CASSLISGTGKVNEQFF
NA,TRBJ1-5,NA,TRBV27,TGTGCCAGCAGACAAACAGGGCGGGGCAATCAGCCCCAGCATTTT,CASRQTGRGNQPQHF
TRBD2,TRBJ2-3,NA,TRBV11-2,TGTGCCAGCAGCTTGCGGGCGGGGGGGACAGATACGCAGTATTTT,CASSLRAGGTDTQYF
NA,TRBJ2-3,once,TRBV7-8,TGTGCCAGCAGCCGTAACAGGGTTCGTGGGCGGGATACGCAGTATTTT,CASSRNRVRGRDTQYF
TRBD2,TRBJ2-1,once,TRBV4-2,TGTGCCAGCAGCCAAGAGGGGACTAGCGGGGACAATGAGCAGTTCTTC,CASSQEGTSGDNEQFF
TRBD2,TRBJ2-7,NA,TRBV7-2,TGTGCCAGCAGCCCCTCGGGACTAGCGTCGTACTTC,CASSPSGLASYF
TRBD1,TRBJ2-7,NA,TRBV18,TGTGCCAGCTCACCCCGACAGGGGCGCAACAACGAGCAGTACTTC,CASSPRQGRNNEQYF
NA,TRBJ1-5,NA,TRBV7-2,TGTGCCAGCAGCTTCTCCGGGTCCGGGAATCAGCCCCAGCATTTT,CASSFSGSGNQPQHF
TRBD1,TRBJ2-2,once,TRBV19,TGTGCCAGTGGCCGGACAGGGCGCACCGGGGAGCTGTTTTTT,CASGRTGRTGELFF
TRBD2,TRBJ2-1,NA,TRBV4-1,TGCGCCAGCAGCCTGACCCCAGGGGCGGGGGGAAACAATGAGCAGTTCTTC,CASSLTPGAGGNNEQFF
NA,TRBJ2-1,NA,TRBV19,TGTGCCAGTAGTATAGCCGACAGCTACAATGAGCAGTTCTTC,CASSIADSYNEQFF
NA,TRBJ1-6,NA,TRBV18,TGTGCCAGCTCACCAGGTACACCCGGGGGTAATTCACCCCTCCACTTT,CASSPGTPGGNSPLHF
NA,TRBJ1-1,NA,TRBV19,TGTGCCAGTATGAGGGGGGGCCACACTGAAGCTTTCTTT,CASMRGGHTEAFF
NA,TRBJ1-1,NA,TRBV6-6,TGTGCCAGCAGTGCCCTGACTGAGAACACTGAAGCTTTCTTT,CASSALTENTEAFF
NA,TRBJ2-7,NA,TRBV6-5,TGTGCCAGCAGTTACCAGGGTGTCACCTACGAGCAGTACTTC,CASSYQGVTYEQYF
TRBD1,TRBJ1-5,once,TRBV12-5,TGTGCTAGTGGTTTGTCGGGACAGGGGGCAGACTTT,CASGLSGQGADF
TRBD2,TRBJ2-5,NA,TRBV9,TGTGCCAGCAGCGTTGGGGGGGTCCTTATGCAGACCCAGTACTTC,CASSVGGVLMQTQYF
TRBD1,TRBJ1-2,NA,TRBV7-9,TGTGCCAGCAGTTCGGGACAGCCTCCCTATGGCTACACCTTC,CASSSGQPPYGYTF
NA,TRBJ2-1,NA,TRBV7-3,TGTGCCAGCAGCACCGACTATAACAATGAGCAGTTCTTC,CASSTDYNNEQFF
TRBD2,TRBJ2-5,once,TRBV24-1,TGTGCCACCAGTGATCCGGGGGGAGAGACCCAGTACTTC,CATSDPGGETQYF